A single sample gave rise to the 10 T cell receptor beta chains below, sequenced in a study of long-term antiretroviral therapy in people with HIV. Assay version v3.0 of immunoSEQ was used, and it was run at survey level. Profiled with immunoSEQ multiplex PCR; TCRdb holds only in-frame clones, not every one. The sample yields some 34,000 clones, 75% to 85% seen once. The sequencing here drew on unsorted PBMCs, taken 1.9 years after starting antiretroviral therapy. The receptors here all came from a man aged 18 to 30 with HIV.

V gene TRBV18 combines with J gene TRBJ1-2; 7 bases map to TRBD1. The CDR3 runs 15 residues. Trimming took 6 bases from V and 8 from J; bases not matched to a gene: 15. In germline, CDR1 is KGHSH, CDR2 LQKENI. The CDR3, as DNA: TGTGCCAGCTCCCAAGGCGACAGGGCGATGTCGGGCTACACCTTC. Protein sequence: CASSQGDRAMSGYTF.

The chain carries TRBV7-2 and TRBJ2-1, with 8 bases identical to TRBD2. The junction had 3 bases not matched to a gene; V was cut back by 5 bases and J by 0 bases. Germline V gene data show CDR1 as SGHTA and CDR2 as FQGNSA. CDR3 size: 15 residues. The DNA of the CDR3 is TGTGCCAGCAGCGCCGGGACTAGCTCCTACAATGAGCAGTTCTTC. It yields the protein CASSAGTSSYNEQFF.

The genes are TRBV7-8 and TRBJ1-1; 8 bases agree with TRBD1. This CDR3 is built from 14 residues. V shed 5 bases and J 5 bases; nucleotides not matched to a gene: 7. Looked up from germline, CDR1 is SGHVS and CDR2 is FQNEAQ. The CDR3 loop is CASSPDRGRTEAFF. The CDR3 coding sequence is TGTGCCAGCAGCCCCGACAGGGGACGAACTGAAGCTTTCTTT.

This clone has only one observation. V is TRBV11-3 and J is TRBJ1-6, with D perhaps matching TRBD1 (6 bases). The CDR3 is 14 residues long. The germline V gene encodes CDR1 SGHNT and CDR2 YENEEA. V was pared by 7 bases and J by 7 bases, with 14 bases between. CDR3 amino acids: CASTGQLQNSPLHF. The CDR3, as DNA: TGTGCCAGCACCGGACAGTTACAGAATTCACCCCTCCACTTT.

The chain joins TRBV7-8 to TRBJ1-5, with D unclear. V was cut by 1 base and J by 10 bases, with 11 bases left in between. Germline CDR1 and CDR2: SGHVS and FQNEAQ. The CDR3 is 13 amino acids. CDR3 sequence reads: CASSLVPNRPQHF. Written as DNA, the CDR3 is TGTGCCAGCAGCTTAGTACCCAATAGACCCCAGCATTTT.

This clone came up once. V and J are TRBV2 and TRBJ2-2, with D unclear. Germline loops: CDR1 SNHLY, CDR2 FYNNEI. V was cut by 8 bases and J by 0 bases, with 10 bases left in between. The CDR3 runs 14 residues. The CDR3 nucleotides are TGTGCCAGCGGGAAGACATCGAACACCGGGGAGCTGTTTTTT. Protein sequence: CASGKTSNTGELFF.

This sequence joins TRBV6-1 and TRBJ1-1; D unresolved. The CDR3 is 12 residues long. Trimming left V 7 bases short and J 1 base short, with 7 bases between. Germline lookup yields CDR1 MNHNS and CDR2 SASEGT. CDR3 protein: CASKRTNTEAFF. In nucleotides, the CDR3 is TGTGCCAGCAAAAGAACGAACACTGAAGCTTTCTTT.

V gene TRBV11-2 combines with J gene TRBJ2-7; 7 bases are shared with TRBD1. V lost 5 bases, J lost 2 bases, and 9 bases stayed unmatched. The CDR3 covers 15 residues. Germline CDR1 is SGHAT and CDR2 is FQNNGV. CDR3: CASSIPWDRAYEQYF. CDR3 DNA: TGTGCCAGCAGCATCCCATGGGACAGAGCCTACGAGCAGTACTTC.

The gene calls are TRBV27 and TRBJ1-5; D not resolved. Germline values: CDR1 MNHEY, CDR2 SMNVEV (reference sequence). Trimming shortened V by 3 bases and J by 0 bases, and 3 bases separated the two germline ends. This CDR3 is built from 13 residues. The CDR3 coding sequence is TGTGCCAGCAGTTTCGATAGCAATCAGCCCCAGCATTTT. Encoded protein: CASSFDSNQPQHF.

The chain has TRBV7-8 and TRBJ1-4; a possible D gene is TRBD1 (5 bases). The CDR3 length is 15 residues. The germline V gene has CDR1 SGHVS and CDR2 FQNEAQ. Trimming stripped 5 bases from V and 0 bases from J, with 10 bases between. The CDR3 DNA reads TGTGCCAGCAGCCCAATGACAGCAACTAATGAAAAACTGTTTTTT. It codes for CASSPMTATNEKLFF.